This TCR beta chain came from a study of blood T cell repertoires in COVID-19. Study-level background: Acute and convalescent COVID-19 samples came from the United States, Italy and Spain. PBMCs, B-cell-depleted T cells, or T cells provided the cDNA or gDNA that made up the material.

Under the authors' procedure: Estimated nucleated cell counts came from reference gene primer amplification. TCRdb's table, derived via immunoSEQ multiplex PCR, lists solely in-frame clones and lacks some. V and J calls and clone size come straight from that table; D and trimming were deduced from the DNA. The repertoire holds about 250,000 clones, with over 70% as singletons. This clone has more than one count but fewer than ten. The germline V and J ends were trimmed by 3 bases and 8 bases, with 15 bases remaining between them. Germline CDR1 and CDR2: SGHNT and YYREEE (reference sequence). This CDR3 is built from 14 residues.

The receptor was isolated from a man between 40 and 49 years old with active or convalescent COVID-19. Sequencing used peripheral blood. The V and J genes are TRBV5-4 and TRBJ2-4; perhaps TRBD1 as D (6 bases). CDR3 in amino acids: CASSYGTRGDIQYF. For the CDR3, the DNA is TGTGCCAGCAGCTACGGGACCAGGGGAGACATTCAGTACTTC.